This record looks at one T cell receptor (beta chain) sequence and its context. What it binds is not known. This sample is drawn from a study of cytomegalovirus exposure and HLA in healthy donors. The study, taken as a whole, reports: Usually a TCR sequence was rare, but some public TCRs were found in many donors. HLA restriction was apparent for most CMV-associated TCR beta chains in a later analysis. HLA alleles were associated with 15,000 to 20,000 TCR beta sequences in a later analysis at 0.05 false discovery rate. Sequencing depth roughly uniform across donors was assumed in presence/absence analyses.

PCR employed 60 Vbeta and 13 Jbeta primers. The method was immunoSEQ multiplex PCR; TCRdb's version includes in-frame clones alone and lacks a portion of them. Found here are around 100,000 clones, approximately 64% of them singletons; the top ten hold more than 3%. The CDR3 is 16 amino acids. The V and J ends lost 0 bases and 5 bases, in that order; junction bases with no gene match: 5. The germline CDR1 and CDR2 sequences are LGHNA and YNFKEQ. The sample consisted of PBMCs. This chain links TRBV4-2 with TRBJ2-5, with TRBD1 identical over 11 bases. The TCR comes from a woman aged 50 to 65 in good health and CMV-seronegative. CDR3 sequence: CASSQDPGQGDETQYF. The CDR3 coding sequence is TGTGCCAGCAGCCAAGACCCGGGACAGGGGGACGAGACCCAGTACTTC.